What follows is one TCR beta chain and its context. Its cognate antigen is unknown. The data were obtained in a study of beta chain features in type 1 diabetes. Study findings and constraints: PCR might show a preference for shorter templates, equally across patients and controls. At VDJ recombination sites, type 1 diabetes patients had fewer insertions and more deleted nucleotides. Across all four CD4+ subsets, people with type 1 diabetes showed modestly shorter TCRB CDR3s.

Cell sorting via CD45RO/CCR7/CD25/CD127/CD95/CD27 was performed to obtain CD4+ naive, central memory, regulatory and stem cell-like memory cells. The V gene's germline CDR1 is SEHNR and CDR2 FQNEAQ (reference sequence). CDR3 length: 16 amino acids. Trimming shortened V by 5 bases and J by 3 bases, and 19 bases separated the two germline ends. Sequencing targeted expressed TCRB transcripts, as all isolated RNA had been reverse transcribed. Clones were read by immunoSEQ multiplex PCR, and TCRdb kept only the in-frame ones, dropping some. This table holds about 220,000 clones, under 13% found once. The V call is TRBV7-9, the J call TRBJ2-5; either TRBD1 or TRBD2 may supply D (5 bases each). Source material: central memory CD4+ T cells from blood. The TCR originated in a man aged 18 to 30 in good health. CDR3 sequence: CASSPPSTGREETQYF. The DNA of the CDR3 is TGTGCCAGCAGCCCTCCCTCCACGGGACGCGAAGAGACCCAGTACTTC.